This is a list of T cell receptor beta chains from one sample in a study of shared clonotypes between healthy human individuals. Data came from immunoSEQ multiplex PCR; TCRdb stores just in-frame clones and leaves some out. This sample has around 600,000 clones; approximately 97% occur once, and the top ten carry roughly 0.055%. The sequencing input was naive CD4+ T cells sorted from blood. Receptors originate from a woman in her 30s in good health. Each CDR3 is given with its conserved first and last residue. D genes are given only for firm matches. Clone size is shown for a subset of rows, as once, few, many or a class of expanded clone.

d_call	clone_size	v_call	j_call	cdr3_nt	cdr3_aa
NA	NA	TRBV6-5	TRBJ1-2	TGTGCCAGCAGTACCCAACGAGGGTATAGCTATGGCTACACCTTC	CASSTQRGYSYGYTF
TRBD1	NA	TRBV5-1	TRBJ2-1	TGCGCCAGCAGCAGAGGACAGGGGATGGGCAATGAGCAGTTCTTC	CASSRGQGMGNEQFF
NA	NA	TRBV27	TRBJ1-1	TGTGCCAGCAGTTATCACAGCCAAAGAATGAACACTGAAGCTTTCTTT	CASSYHSQRMNTEAFF
NA	NA	TRBV4-1	TRBJ1-5	TGCGCCAGCAGCCCGGCATGGGCGGATTATAGCAATCAGCCCCAGCATTTT	CASSPAWADYSNQPQHF
TRBD1	NA	TRBV27	TRBJ2-3	TGTGCCAGCAGGAAGACAGGGAGCACAGATACGCAGTATTTT	CASRKTGSTDTQYF
TRBD1	NA	TRBV19	TRBJ1-1	TGTGCCAGTAGTCCCCGGAGGGACAGGAAAACTGAAGCTTTCTTT	CASSPRRDRKTEAFF
NA	NA	TRBV6-1	TRBJ1-3	TGTGCCAGCAGTGACTGGACAGCCGACTCTGGAAACACCATATATTTT	CASSDWTADSGNTIYF
TRBD1	NA	TRBV19	TRBJ2-2	TGTGCCAGTAGTATTTCCGGGACAGGGGTCACCGGGGAGCTGTTTTTT	CASSISGTGVTGELFF
NA	NA	TRBV18	TRBJ1-2	TGTGCCAGCTCACCACCGACCATAGGGTCCTACACCTTC	CASSPPTIGSYTF
TRBD1	once	TRBV27	TRBJ2-5	TGTGCCAGCAGTGGAACCGGGACAGGGCGTGGAGAGACCCAGTACTTC	CASSGTGTGRGETQYF
NA	few	TRBV28	TRBJ1-2	TGTGCCAGCAGTTTGTGGAGGGTTACCTCCCGGATCTATGGCTACACCTTC	CASSLWRVTSRIYGYTF
NA	NA	TRBV19	TRBJ1-5	TGTGCCAGTAGTATAGAGGGAGGTGGCAGTCATCAGCCCCAGCATTTT	CASSIEGGGSHQPQHF
TRBD1	NA	TRBV2	TRBJ2-3	TGTGCCAGCGGAAGACAGGGGGCCATAGTAGCAGATACGCAGTATTTT	CASGRQGAIVADTQYF
NA	NA	TRBV6-1	TRBJ1-1	TGTGCCAGCAGTACCCCCAAGGGAGGGGCCACTGAAGCTTTCTTT	CASSTPKGGATEAFF
NA	NA	TRBV14	TRBJ2-2	TGTGCCAGCAGCCAAGTCTTGTCCCTCACCGGGGAGCTGTTTTTT	CASSQVLSLTGELFF
TRBD1	NA	TRBV11-2	TRBJ1-1	TGTGCCAGCAGCTCCTTGGACAGGGGTCGAACTGAAGCTTTCTTT	CASSSLDRGRTEAFF
NA	NA	TRBV2	TRBJ2-7	TGTGCCAGCTATCTGCCCTACGAGCAGTACTTC	CASYLPYEQYF
TRBD1	NA	TRBV10-2	TRBJ2-5	TGCGCCAGCAGAACAGGGGTGACCCAGTACTTC	CASRTGVTQYF
NA	NA	TRBV28	TRBJ1-1	TGTGCCAGCAGTTTAATACAGCAAGATGAAGCTTTCTTT	CASSLIQQDEAFF
NA	NA	TRBV19	TRBJ2-7	TGTGCCAGTAGTATTTCGGCGCGGAAGACCTACGAGCAGTACTTC	CASSISARKTYEQYF
NA	NA	TRBV19	TRBJ1-5	TGTGCCAGTAGTGAGGTCCATAGCAATCAGCCCCAGCATTTT	CASSEVHSNQPQHF
NA	NA	TRBV27	TRBJ1-1	TGTGCCAGCAGTTTCAACCGCTACACTGAAGCTTTCTTT	CASSFNRYTEAFF
NA	NA	TRBV18	TRBJ2-7	TGTGCCAGCTCACCCCAGACAGAGAGCTCCTACGAGCAGTACTTC	CASSPQTESSYEQYF
TRBD2	NA	TRBV19	TRBJ2-1	TGTGCCAGTAGTATTCAGACGGGAGTGCGGGGGGATGAGCAGTTCTTC	CASSIQTGVRGDEQFF
NA	NA	TRBV19	TRBJ1-5	TGTGCCAGTAGTATTGTTCAGGGTAAAAGCAATCAGCCCCAGCATTTT	CASSIVQGKSNQPQHF
NA	NA	TRBV27	TRBJ2-2	TGTGCCAGCAGTAAAGCCTCGGGGGCATCCGGGGAGCTGTTTTTT	CASSKASGASGELFF
TRBD2	NA	TRBV4-1	TRBJ2-7	TGCGCCAGCAGCCTGGGACTAGCTGGGGACGAGCAGTACTTC	CASSLGLAGDEQYF
TRBD1	NA	TRBV18	TRBJ2-7	TGTGCCAGCTCACCTGGACAGGGTCGTGAGCCCTACGAGCAGTACTTC	CASSPGQGREPYEQYF
NA	NA	TRBV7-8	TRBJ1-1	TGTGCCAGCAGCTCAGACCTGGGGAGGAACACTGAAGCTTTCTTT	CASSSDLGRNTEAFF
TRBD1	NA	TRBV5-1	TRBJ1-2	TGCGCCAGCAGCACCGGGACAGGGGAACCTGGCTACACCTTC	CASSTGTGEPGYTF
NA	NA	TRBV4-1	TRBJ2-1	TGCGCCAGCAGCCAAGTTCCAGTTTCTAATGAGCAGTTCTTC	CASSQVPVSNEQFF
NA	NA	TRBV10-3	TRBJ2-7	TGTGCCATCAGTGGCAGTTCGTACGAGCAGTACTTC	CAISGSSYEQYF
TRBD2	once	TRBV11-3	TRBJ2-1	TGTGCCAGGAAGGTGGCGGTACTAGCGGGAGATCCAGTCTACAATGAGCAGTTCTTC	CARKVAVLAGDPVYNEQFF
TRBD2	NA	TRBV2	TRBJ2-2	TGCGGTTGGGGAAGCGGGGCCGGGGAGCTGTTTTTT	CGWGSGAGELFF
NA	NA	TRBV2	TRBJ1-5	TGTGCCAGCAGTGGGGTTACAGGGTACGATCAGCCCCAGCATTTT	CASSGVTGYDQPQHF
NA	few	TRBV6-5	TRBJ1-3	TGTGCCGCGGGGGGCAGAAACACCATATATTTT	CAAGGRNTIYF
NA	NA	TRBV28	TRBJ2-7	TGTGCCAGCAGTTTTTCTTACAGTCCCTACGAGCAGTACTTC	CASSFSYSPYEQYF
NA	NA	TRBV4-1	TRBJ2-3	TGCGCCAGCAGCCAAGACGGCGGCGGCCCCTCCACAGATACGCAGTATTTT	CASSQDGGGPSTDTQYF
NA	NA	TRBV28	TRBJ2-3	TGTGCCAGCAGTTCGGTCAGCACAGATACGCAGTATTTT	CASSSVSTDTQYF
TRBD1	once	TRBV29-1	TRBJ1-4	TGCAGCGTTGAAGGACAGGGCCTACTGTTTTTT	CSVEGQGLLFF
NA	NA	TRBV7-2	TRBJ1-5	TGTGCCAGCAGCTTAGTAAAGGGACCGCAGCCCCAGCATTTT	CASSLVKGPQPQHF
NA	NA	TRBV18	TRBJ2-5	TGTGCCAGCTCGCACAGGAGAACGTACCAAGAGACCCAGTACTTC	CASSHRRTYQETQYF
NA	once	TRBV7-9	TRBJ2-6	TGTGCCAGCAGCTTAAGGGGAACCGGGGCCAACGTCCTGACTTTC	CASSLRGTGANVLTF
TRBD2	NA	TRBV2	TRBJ2-1	TGTGCCCTAGGCGGGGGGCGTAAGCAGTTCTTC	CALGGGRKQFF
TRBD2	NA	TRBV2	TRBJ2-5	TGTGCCAGCAGTGTCCAAGGGGGGACTAGCGGGAGGGAGACCCAGTACTTC	CASSVQGGTSGRETQYF
TRBD1	once	TRBV5-6	TRBJ2-5	TGTGCCAGCAGCTTGGACCGGGACAGGGGTTTACAGACCCAGTACTTC	CASSLDRDRGLQTQYF
NA	once	TRBV7-9	TRBJ2-5	TGTGCCAGCAGCCAGGTTGGGTTAGGGACCCAGTACTTC	CASSQVGLGTQYF
NA	NA	TRBV11-2	TRBJ1-6	TGTGCCAGCGCCCTAGACTACGGTTCACCCCTCCACTTT	CASALDYGSPLHF
NA	NA	TRBV15	TRBJ2-5	TGTGCCACCAGCAGAGGGCCCACCCAAGAGACCCAGTACTTC	CATSRGPTQETQYF
NA	NA	TRBV5-6	TRBJ1-5	TGTGCCAGCAGCTCAGCCAGTGGGAGCAATCAGCCCCAGCATTTT	CASSSASGSNQPQHF
NA	NA	TRBV6-1	TRBJ1-1	TGTGCCAGCAGACTTCAGAACACTGAAGCTTTCTTT	CASRLQNTEAFF
TRBD2	NA	TRBV7-6	TRBJ2-3	TGTGCCAGCAGCCGTAGACTAGCGGGAGCTCCGGATACGCAGTATTTT	CASSRRLAGAPDTQYF
TRBD1	NA	TRBV6-5	TRBJ1-1	TGTGCCAGCATCACGGACAGGGGGGGAACTGAAGCTTTCTTT	CASITDRGGTEAFF
NA	NA	TRBV9	TRBJ1-5	TGTGCCAGCCAGGGAGGACTTCAGCCCCAGCATTTT	CASQGGLQPQHF
NA	NA	TRBV23-1	TRBJ2-7	TGCGCCAGCAGTCAACGTCAGGCCACGGCAAGGGGGGTCTCCTACGAGCAGTACTTC	CASSQRQATARGVSYEQYF
TRBD2	once	TRBV19	TRBJ2-7	TGTGCCAGTAGTATTGGACTAGCGGGAGTCAACGAGCAGTACTTC	CASSIGLAGVNEQYF
TRBD2	NA	TRBV20-1	TRBJ2-7	TGCAGTGCTGAGACTAGCGTCGAGCAGTACTTC	CSAETSVEQYF